This T cell receptor (beta chain) was documented in a study of T cell responses to AZD1222 COVID-19 vaccine. The study's findings and limits: Spike-specific TCR breadth and depth grew following two AZD1222 doses.

Assay: immunoSEQ multiplex PCR; the TCRdb copy retains only in-frame clones and omits some. Here the sample spans some 200,000 clones, approximately 91% being singletons. This CDR3 spans 17 amino acids. CDR1 LGHDT and CDR2 YNNKEL come from the germline V gene (reference sequence). V shed 8 bases and J 2 bases; nucleotides not matched to a gene: 15. A single count supports this clone. Its antigen is not identified. This TCR was sampled from an adult in good health. Specimen: peripheral blood, collected on day 0 of AZD1222 vaccination. The V call is TRBV3-1 (or the pseudogene TRBV3-2), the J call TRBJ2-7, with 10 bases identical to TRBD2. CDR3 nucleotide sequence: TGTGCCAGCCGAAATCAGCGGGAGGGAGAAGGGCCCTACGAGCAGTACTTC. It yields the protein CASRNQREGEGPYEQYF.